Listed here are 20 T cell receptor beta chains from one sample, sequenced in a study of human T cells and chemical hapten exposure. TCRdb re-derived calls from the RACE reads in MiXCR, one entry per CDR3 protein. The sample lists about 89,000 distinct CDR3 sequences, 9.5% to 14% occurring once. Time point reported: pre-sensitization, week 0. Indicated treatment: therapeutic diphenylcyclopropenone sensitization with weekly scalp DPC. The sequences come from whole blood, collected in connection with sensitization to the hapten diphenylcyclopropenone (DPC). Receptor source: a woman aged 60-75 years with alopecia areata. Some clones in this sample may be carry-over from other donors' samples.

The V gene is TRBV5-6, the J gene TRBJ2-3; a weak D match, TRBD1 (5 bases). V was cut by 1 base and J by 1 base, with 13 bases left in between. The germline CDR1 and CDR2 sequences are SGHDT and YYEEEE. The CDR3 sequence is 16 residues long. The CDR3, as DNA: TGTGCCAGCAGCTTGAGACAGATTCCCGGCACAGATACGCAGTATTTT. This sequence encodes CASSLRQIPGTDTQYF.

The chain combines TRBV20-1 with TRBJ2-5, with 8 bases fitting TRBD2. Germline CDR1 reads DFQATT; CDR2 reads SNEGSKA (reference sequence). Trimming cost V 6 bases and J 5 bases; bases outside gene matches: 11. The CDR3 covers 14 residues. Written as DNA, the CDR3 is TGCAGTGCCGCGCGTGCGGGGGGCCGGGAGACCCAGTACTTC. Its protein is CSAARAGGRETQYF.

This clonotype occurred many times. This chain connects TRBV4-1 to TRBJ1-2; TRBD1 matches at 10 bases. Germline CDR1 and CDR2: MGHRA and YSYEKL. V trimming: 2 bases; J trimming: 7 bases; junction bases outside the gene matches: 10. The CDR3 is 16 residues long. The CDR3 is CASSQNLRQGAVGYTF. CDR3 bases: TGCGCCAGCAGCCAAAACCTTAGACAGGGGGCGGTTGGCTACACCTTC.

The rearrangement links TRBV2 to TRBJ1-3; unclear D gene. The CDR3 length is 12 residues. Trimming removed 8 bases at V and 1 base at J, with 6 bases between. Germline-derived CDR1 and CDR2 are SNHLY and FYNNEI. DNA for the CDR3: TGTGCCAGCGGGGTTTCTGGAAACACCATATATTTT. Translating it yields CASGVSGNTIYF.

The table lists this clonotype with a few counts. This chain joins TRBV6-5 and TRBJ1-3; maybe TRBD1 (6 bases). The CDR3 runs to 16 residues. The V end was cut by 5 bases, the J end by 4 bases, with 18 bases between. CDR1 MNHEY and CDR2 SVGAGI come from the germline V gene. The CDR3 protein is CASSRQAPLAGNTIYF. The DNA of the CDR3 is TGTGCCAGCAGTCGACAGGCCCCTCTAGCGGGAAACACCATATATTTT.

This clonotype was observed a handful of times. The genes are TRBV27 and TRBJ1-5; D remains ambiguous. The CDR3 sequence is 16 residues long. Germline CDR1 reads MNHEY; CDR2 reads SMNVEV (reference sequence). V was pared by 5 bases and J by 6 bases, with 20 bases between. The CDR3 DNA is TGTGCCAGCAGTCTACTAGGAGGGTATCGGGGTCAGCCCCAGCATTTT. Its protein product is CASSLLGGYRGQPQHF.

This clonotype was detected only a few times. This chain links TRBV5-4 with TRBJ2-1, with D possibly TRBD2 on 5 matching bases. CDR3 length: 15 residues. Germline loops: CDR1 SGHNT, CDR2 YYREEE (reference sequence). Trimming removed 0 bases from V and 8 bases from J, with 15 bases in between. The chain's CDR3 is CASSLVEEVQDEQFF. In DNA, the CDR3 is TGTGCCAGCAGCTTGGTGGAGGAAGTTCAGGATGAGCAGTTCTTC.

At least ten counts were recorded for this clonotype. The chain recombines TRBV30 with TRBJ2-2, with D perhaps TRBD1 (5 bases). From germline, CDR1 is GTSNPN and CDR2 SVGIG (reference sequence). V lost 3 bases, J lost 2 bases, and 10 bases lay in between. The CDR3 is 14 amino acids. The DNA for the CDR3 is TGTGCCTGGAGACAGGACCTAAACACCGGGGAGCTGTTTTTT. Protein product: CAWRQDLNTGELFF.

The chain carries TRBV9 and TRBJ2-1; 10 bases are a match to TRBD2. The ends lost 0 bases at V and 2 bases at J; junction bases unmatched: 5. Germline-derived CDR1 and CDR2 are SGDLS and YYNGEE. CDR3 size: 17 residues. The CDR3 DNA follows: TGTGCCAGCAGCGTAGGCCTAGCGGGGGCCCCCTACAATGAGCAGTTCTTC. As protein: CASSVGLAGAPYNEQFF.

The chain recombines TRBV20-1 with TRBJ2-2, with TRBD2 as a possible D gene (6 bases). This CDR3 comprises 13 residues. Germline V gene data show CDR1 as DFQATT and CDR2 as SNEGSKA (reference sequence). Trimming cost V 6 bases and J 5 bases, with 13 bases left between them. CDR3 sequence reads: CSAPGLLTGELFF. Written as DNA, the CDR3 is TGCAGTGCCCCGGGACTGCTTACCGGGGAGCTGTTTTTT.

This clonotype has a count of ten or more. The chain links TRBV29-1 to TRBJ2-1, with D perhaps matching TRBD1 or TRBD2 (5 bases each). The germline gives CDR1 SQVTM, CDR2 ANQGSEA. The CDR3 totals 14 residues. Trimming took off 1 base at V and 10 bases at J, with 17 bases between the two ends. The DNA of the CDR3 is TGCAGCGTTGAAGGTCTAGCAGGGAGTGACGAGCAGTTCTTC. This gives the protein CSVEGLAGSDEQFF.

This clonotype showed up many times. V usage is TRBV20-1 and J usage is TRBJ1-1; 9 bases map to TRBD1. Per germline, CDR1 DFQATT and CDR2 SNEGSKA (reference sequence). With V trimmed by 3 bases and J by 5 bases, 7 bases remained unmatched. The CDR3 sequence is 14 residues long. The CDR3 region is CSARETGGKTEAFF. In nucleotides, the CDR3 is TGCAGTGCTAGGGAAACAGGGGGCAAAACTGAAGCTTTCTTT.

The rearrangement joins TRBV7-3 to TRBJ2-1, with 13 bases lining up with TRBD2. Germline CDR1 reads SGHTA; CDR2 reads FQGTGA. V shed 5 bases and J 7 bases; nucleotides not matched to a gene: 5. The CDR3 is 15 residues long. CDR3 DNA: TGTGCCAGCAGCGTCCTGACTAGCGGGGGGAATGAGCAGTTCTTC. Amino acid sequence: CASSVLTSGGNEQFF.

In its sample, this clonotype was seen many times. CDR3 coding DNA: TGCAGTGCGTCCCAGCTCCGGCAGCCCCAGCATTTT. Translating it yields CSASQLRQPQHF. V usage is TRBV20-1 and J usage is TRBJ1-5; D remains unclear. Germline CDR1 is DFQATT and CDR2 is SNEGSKA (reference sequence). The CDR3 has 12 amino acids. Trimming stripped 6 bases from V and 7 bases from J, with 13 bases between.

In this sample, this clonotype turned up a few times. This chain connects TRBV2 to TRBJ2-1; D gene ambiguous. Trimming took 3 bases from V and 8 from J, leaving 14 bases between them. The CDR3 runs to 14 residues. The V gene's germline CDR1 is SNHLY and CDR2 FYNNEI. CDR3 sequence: CASSDRASPDEQFF. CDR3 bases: TGTGCCAGCAGTGATAGGGCCAGCCCAGATGAGCAGTTCTTC.

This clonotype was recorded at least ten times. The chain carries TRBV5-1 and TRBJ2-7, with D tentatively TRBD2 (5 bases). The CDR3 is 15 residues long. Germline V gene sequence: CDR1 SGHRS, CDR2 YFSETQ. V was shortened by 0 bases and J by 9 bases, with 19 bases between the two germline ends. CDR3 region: CASSLAEVDPVRQYF. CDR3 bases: TGCGCCAGCAGCTTGGCGGAGGTGGACCCCGTCCGGCAGTACTTC. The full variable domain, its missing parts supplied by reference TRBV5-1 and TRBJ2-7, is KAGVTQTPRYLIKTRGQQVTLSCSPISGHRSVSWYQQTPGQGLQFLFEYFSETQRNKGNFPGRFSGRQFSNSRSEMNVSTLELGDSALYLCASSLAEVDPVRQYFGPGTRLTVT.

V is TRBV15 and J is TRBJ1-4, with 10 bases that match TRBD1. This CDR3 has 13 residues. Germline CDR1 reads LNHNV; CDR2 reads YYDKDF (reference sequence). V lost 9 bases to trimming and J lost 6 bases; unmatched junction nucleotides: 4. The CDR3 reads CATRDRGYEKLFF. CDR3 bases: TGTGCCACACGGGACAGGGGATATGAAAAACTGTTTTTT.

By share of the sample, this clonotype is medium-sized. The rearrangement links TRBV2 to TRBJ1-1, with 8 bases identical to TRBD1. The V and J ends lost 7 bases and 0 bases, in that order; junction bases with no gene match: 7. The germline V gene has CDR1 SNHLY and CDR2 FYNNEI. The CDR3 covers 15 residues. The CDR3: CASKSGGMVNTEAFF. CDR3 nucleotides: TGTGCCAGCAAATCAGGGGGCATGGTGAACACTGAAGCTTTCTTT.

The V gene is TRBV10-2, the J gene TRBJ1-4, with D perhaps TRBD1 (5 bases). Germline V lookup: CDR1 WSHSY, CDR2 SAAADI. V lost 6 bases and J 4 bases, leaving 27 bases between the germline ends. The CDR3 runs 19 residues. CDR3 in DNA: TGCGCCAGCAGACTCGGACAAAGGGCCTACGCGGACCTTAATGAAAAACTGTTTTTT. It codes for CASRLGQRAYADLNEKLFF.

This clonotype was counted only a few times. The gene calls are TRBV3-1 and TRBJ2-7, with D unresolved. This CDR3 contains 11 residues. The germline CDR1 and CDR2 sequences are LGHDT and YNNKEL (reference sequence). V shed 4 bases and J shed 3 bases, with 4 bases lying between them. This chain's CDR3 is CASSRNYEQYF. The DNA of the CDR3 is TGTGCCAGCAGCCGAAACTACGAGCAGTACTTC.